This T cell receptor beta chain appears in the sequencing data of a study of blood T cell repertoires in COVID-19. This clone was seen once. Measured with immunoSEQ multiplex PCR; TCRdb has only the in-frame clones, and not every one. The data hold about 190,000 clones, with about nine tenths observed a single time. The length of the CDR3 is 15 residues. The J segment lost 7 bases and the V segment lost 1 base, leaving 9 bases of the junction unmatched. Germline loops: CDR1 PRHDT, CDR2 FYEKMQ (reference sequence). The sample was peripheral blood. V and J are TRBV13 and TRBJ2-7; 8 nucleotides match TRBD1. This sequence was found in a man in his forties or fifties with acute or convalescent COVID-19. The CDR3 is CASSLVRQGPGEQYF. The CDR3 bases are TGTGCCAGCAGCTTAGTCCGACAGGGGCCGGGGGAGCAGTACTTC.